The 31 T cell receptor beta chains in this list originate from one sample, sequenced in a study of PD-L1 blockade in urothelial cancer. The method was immunoSEQ multiplex PCR; TCRdb's version includes in-frame clones alone and lacks a portion of them. Here the sample spans roughly 38,000 clones, about 80% being singletons. The starting material was PBMCs, obtained around atezolizumab (anti-PD-L1) treatment. These receptors were taken from an older man with urothelial cancer.

This clone occurred a few times. J is TRBJ1-3 and V is TRBV13, with D unresolved. Trimming pared 5 bases from V and 2 bases from J, leaving 4 bases between. CDR1 and CDR2 from the germline V gene are PRHDT and FYEKMQ (reference sequence). The CDR3 loop spans 12 amino acids. CDR3 DNA: TGTGCCAGCAGCACTCCTGGAAACACCATATATTTT. This codes for CASSTPGNTIYF. The complete variable domain, with remaining parts taken from reference TRBV13 and TRBJ1-3, reads AAGVIQSPRHLIKEKRETATLKCYPIPRHDTVYWYQQGPGQDPQFLISFYEKMQSDKGSIPDRFSAQQFSDYHSELNMSSLELGDSALYFCASSTPGNTIYFGEGSWLTVV.

This sequence joins TRBV25-1 and TRBJ1-1; 10 nucleotides line up with TRBD1. This CDR3 region has 14 residues. Looked up from germline, CDR1 is MGHDK and CDR2 is SYGVNS. V lost 7 bases to trimming and J lost 1 base; unmatched junction nucleotides: 3. Here the CDR3 DNA reads TGTGCCAGCATGACAGGGGGCCCGAACACTGAAGCTTTCTTT. Translated, it gives CASMTGGPNTEAFF.

This chain links TRBV4-3 with TRBJ1-5; D is possibly TRBD1 (5 bases). The CDR3 extends over 13 amino acids. V was cut by 0 bases and J by 7 bases, with 7 bases left in between. Per the germline V gene, CDR1 is LGHNA and CDR2 is YSLEER. The CDR3 is CASSQDTGQPQHF. CDR3 nucleotide sequence: TGCGCCAGCAGCCAAGATACAGGACAGCCCCAGCATTTT.

The chain employs TRBV9 and TRBJ2-5; TRBD2 matches at 8 bases. CDR1 SGDLS and CDR2 YYNGEE come from the germline V gene. Germline trimming cut 3 bases from V and 0 bases from J; bases unmatched to any gene: 10. This CDR3 spans 17 amino acids. CDR3 sequence reads: CASSARTSGSYQETQYF. For the CDR3, the DNA is TGTGCCAGCAGCGCCCGAACCAGCGGGAGTTACCAAGAGACCCAGTACTTC.

The V gene is TRBV19, the J gene TRBJ1-5, with 7 bases identical to TRBD1. The CDR3 spans 17 residues. Germline-derived CDR1 and CDR2 are LNHDA and SQIVND (reference sequence). With V trimmed by 5 bases and J by 3 bases, 13 bases remained unmatched. CDR3 residues: CASSERTGLGPNQPQHF. In DNA, the CDR3 is TGTGCCAGTAGTGAAAGGACAGGCCTTGGCCCCAATCAGCCCCAGCATTTT.

This chain connects TRBV5-4 to TRBJ2-6; 10 bases are a match to TRBD1. The CDR3 contains 17 residues. CDR1 SGHNT and CDR2 YYREEE come from the germline V gene (reference sequence). After removal of 4 bases from V and 0 bases from J, the junction contained 4 bases not matched to a gene. CDR3 loop: CASSRRTGGSGANVLTF. CDR3 nucleotide sequence: TGTGCCAGCAGCCGGAGGACAGGGGGCTCTGGGGCCAACGTCCTGACTTTC.

V gene TRBV5-1 combines with J gene TRBJ2-7; weak D call: TRBD1 (6 bases). This CDR3 spans 14 amino acids. CDR1 and CDR2 from the germline V gene are SGHRS and YFSETQ. The V end lost 4 bases, the J end lost 3 bases, and 14 bases lay between the germline ends. Here the CDR3 DNA reads TGCGCCAGCAGCATGCAGACAGGCCGCTACGAGCAGTACTTC. Translated: CASSMQTGRYEQYF.

The V gene is TRBV7-2, the J gene TRBJ2-7, with no clear D. Trimming pared 3 bases from V and 4 bases from J, leaving 4 bases between. CDR3 length: 11 residues. The germline V gene encodes CDR1 SGHTA and CDR2 FQGNSA. In DNA form, the CDR3 reads TGTGCCAGCAGCTTGAGGTACGAGCAGTACTTC. Protein sequence: CASSLRYEQYF.

The genes are TRBV18 and TRBJ1-5, with TRBD1 matching 11 bases. Unmatched junction bases numbered 3, after V lost 3 bases and J lost 5 bases. The CDR3 has 15 residues. From germline, CDR1 is KGHSH and CDR2 LQKENI. The CDR3: CASSPGQGAHQPQHF. The DNA for the CDR3 is TGTGCCAGCTCACCTGGACAGGGGGCTCATCAGCCCCAGCATTTT.

Note on this clone: The sample holds other DNA sequences that translate to the same CDR3. This chain links TRBV27 with TRBJ1-4, with D unresolved. The CDR3 extends over 15 amino acids. Germline lookup yields CDR1 MNHEY and CDR2 SMNVEV (reference sequence). The V gene lost 2 bases and the J gene lost 7 bases, with 14 bases spanning the gap. CDR3 loop: CASSLRGGSGEKLFF. The CDR3 DNA reads TGTGCCAGCAGTTTACGAGGAGGTAGCGGTGAAAAACTGTTTTTT.

This clone has just a few counts. One end of the junction varies from germline; a read error may be responsible. The chain couples TRBV6-5 to TRBJ1-5, with 10 bases fitting TRBD1. There are 12 residues in the CDR3. Germline assignment: CDR1 MNHEY and CDR2 SVGAGI. CDR3 in DNA: TGTGCCAGCATCAACCGACAGGGGGCGAAGTATTTT. It translates to CASINRQGAKYF.

V is TRBV25-1 and J is TRBJ2-6; TRBD1 aligns across 8 bases. V dropped 5 bases and J dropped 2; count of bases not matched to a gene: 8. The CDR3 is 17 amino acids. Looked up from germline, CDR1 is MGHDK and CDR2 is SYGVNS. The CDR3 DNA is TGTGCCAGCAGTCCTCAGGACAGGGTTGCTGGGGCCAACGTCCTGACTTTC. Encoded protein: CASSPQDRVAGANVLTF. The full variable domain, completed using reference TRBV25-1 and TRBJ2-6, is EADIYQTPRYLVIGTGKKITLECSQTMGHDKMYWYQQDPGMELHLIHYSYGVNSTEKGDLSSESTVSRIRTEHFPLTLESARPSHTSQYLCASSPQDRVAGANVLTFGAGSRLTVL.

This clone was seen only a few times. The gene calls are TRBV5-8 and TRBJ2-7, with D uncertain. CDR1 and CDR2 from the germline V gene are SGHTS and YDEGEE. The V gene lost 3 bases and the J gene lost 0 bases, with 4 bases spanning the gap. This CDR3 comprises 12 residues. CDR3 region: CASSSSSYEQYF. In DNA form, the CDR3 reads TGTGCCAGCAGCTCTAGCTCCTACGAGCAGTACTTC.

The rearrangement uses TRBV18 and TRBJ2-5, with 11 bases identical to TRBD2. Per germline, CDR1 KGHSH and CDR2 LQKENI. The trim removed 11 bases at V and 4 bases at J, leaving 6 bases unmatched. CDR3 size: 13 residues. The CDR3 DNA reads TGTGCCTGTCGACTAGCGGGGTTAGAGACCCAGTACTTC. Protein product: CACRLAGLETQYF.

The CDR3 spells CASSPPGTDYGYTF. The CDR3 bases are TGTGCCAGCAGCCCTCCGGGGACAGACTATGGCTACACCTTC. The chain combines TRBV11-1 with TRBJ1-2, with 7 bases fitting TRBD1. Germline values: CDR1 SGHAT, CDR2 FQDESV (reference sequence). V trimming: 5 bases; J trimming: 3 bases; junction bases outside the gene matches: 6. The CDR3 runs to 14 residues.

V gene TRBV7-6 combines with J gene TRBJ2-7; D perhaps matches TRBD2 (5 bases). This CDR3 contains 13 residues. Germline-derived CDR1 and CDR2 are SGHVS and FNYEAQ. The ends were cut back, 5 bases at V and 5 bases at J, with 13 bases in the middle. Written as DNA, the CDR3 is TGTGCCAGCAGCCAGCTTTTCGGGGACGAGCAGTACTTC. It translates to CASSQLFGDEQYF.

V is TRBV9 and J is TRBJ2-7; 10 bases align to TRBD1. The length of the CDR3 is 15 residues. CDR1 is SGDLS, CDR2 YYNGEE, per germline. The ends lost 0 bases at V and 9 bases at J; junction bases unmatched: 9. CDR3 nucleotide sequence: TGTGCCAGCAGCGTAGAAGGGACAGGGGCCACCTTGCAGTACTTC. Translated, it gives CASSVEGTGATLQYF.

This clone was observed a few times. This sequence joins TRBV9 and TRBJ2-3, with 13 bases fitting TRBD2. This CDR3 has 16 residues. From germline, CDR1 is SGDLS and CDR2 YYNGEE. With 3 bases clipped from V and 6 bases from J, the junction kept 7 bases outside the gene matches. CDR3 DNA sequence: TGTGCCAGCAGCGGGACTAGCGGGGGCGGGCCCGATACGCAGTATTTT. Translation: CASSGTSGGGPDTQYF.

The J gene is TRBJ2-1, the V gene TRBV9; a possible D gene is TRBD1 (6 bases). V dropped 4 bases and J dropped 5 bases, with 19 bases sitting between them. This CDR3 is built from 16 residues. Germline V gives CDR1 SGDLS, CDR2 YYNGEE. CDR3 amino acids: CASSPDPRGPDNEQFF. The DNA of the CDR3 is TGTGCCAGCAGCCCAGACCCCAGGGGTCCTGACAATGAGCAGTTCTTC. The variable domain in full, with the rest retrieved from reference TRBV9 and TRBJ2-1, is DSGVTQTPKHLITATGQRVTLRCSPRSGDLSVYWYQQSLDQGLQFLIQYYNGEERAKGNILERFSAQQFPDLHSELNLSSLELGDSALYFCASSPDPRGPDNEQFFGPGTRLTVL.

The V gene is TRBV9, the J gene TRBJ2-5; D uncertain. The germline V and J ends were trimmed by 1 base and 2 bases, with 6 bases remaining between them. This CDR3 is built from 13 residues. Germline V CDR1 and CDR2: SGDLS, YYNGEE. CDR3 protein: CASSVRQQETQYF. Here the CDR3 DNA reads TGTGCCAGCAGCGTACGACAACAAGAGACCCAGTACTTC.

This clone was found once. The J gene is TRBJ2-3, the V gene TRBV28, with D perhaps TRBD1 (7 bases). Per germline, CDR1 MDHEN and CDR2 SYDVKM. The CDR3 runs to 12 residues. V lost 6 bases to trimming and J lost 9 bases, with 13 bases between them. The CDR3 nucleotides read TGTGCCAGCAGCTCCAGGGGGAGGACGCAGTATTTT. It is translated as CASSSRGRTQYF.

This chain uses TRBV5-1 with TRBJ2-7; D is undetermined. Germline V gene lookup returns CDR1 SGHRS and CDR2 YFSETQ. This CDR3 region has 12 residues. V lost 5 bases, J lost 0 bases, and 6 bases lay in between. In DNA form, the CDR3 reads TGCGCCAGCAGTCAGTACTCCTACGAGCAGTACTTC. Its protein is CASSQYSYEQYF.

The J gene is TRBJ1-6, the V gene TRBV6-1; D uncertain. This CDR3 spans 15 amino acids. Germline loops: CDR1 MNHNS, CDR2 SASEGT. V lost 4 bases and J lost 6, with 13 bases in between. DNA of the CDR3: TGTGCCAGCAGTGGGAGAAAGTTGGGTAATTCACCCCTCCACTTT. Its translation: CASSGRKLGNSPLHF.

CDR3 nucleotide sequence: TGTGCCAGCAGCTTAGAACAGAACACTGAAGCTTTCTTT. This encodes CASSLEQNTEAFF. The V gene is TRBV11-3, the J gene TRBJ1-1; D unresolved. Trimming shortened V by 0 bases and J by 1 base, and 3 bases separated the two germline ends. Germline lookup yields CDR1 SGHNT and CDR2 YENEEA. This CDR3 has 13 residues. Full variable domain (remainder filled in from reference TRBV11-3 and TRBJ1-1): EAGVVQSPRYKIIEKKQPVAFWCNPISGHNTLYWYLQNLGQGPELLIRYENEEAVDDSQLPKDRFSAERLKGVDSTLKIQPAELGDSAVYLCASSLEQNTEAFFGQGTRLTVV.

This chain connects TRBV5-6 to TRBJ2-1; 11 bases line up with TRBD2. The V segment lost 0 bases and the J segment 6 bases; nucleotides outside the gene matches: 11. The germline gives CDR1 SGHDT, CDR2 YYEEEE. CDR3 length equals 18 residues. The CDR3 sequence: CASSLVGVRGLAANEQFF. The CDR3 DNA reads as TGTGCCAGCAGCTTGGTGGGGGTGAGGGGACTAGCGGCCAATGAGCAGTTCTTC.

The chain couples TRBV7-2 to TRBJ1-2; a possible D gene is TRBD1 (6 bases). V gave up 6 bases and J gave up 4 bases, with 12 bases separating them. In germline, CDR1 is SGHTA, CDR2 FQGNSA. The CDR3 consists of 13 residues. Written as DNA, the CDR3 is TGTGCCAGCAGGGACAGCTATTCCTATGGCTACACCTTC. Encoded protein: CASRDSYSYGYTF.

The chain joins TRBV7-3 to TRBJ2-3, with 8 positions matching TRBD2. CDR1 and CDR2 from the germline V gene are SGHTA and FQGTGA. V was pared by 1 base and J by 3 bases, with 3 bases of the junction left unmatched. The CDR3 runs to 15 residues. CDR3 sequence: CASSLMSGGTDTQYF. The CDR3 DNA reads as TGTGCCAGCAGCTTAATGAGCGGGGGTACAGATACGCAGTATTTT. The full variable domain, its missing parts supplied by reference TRBV7-3 and TRBJ2-3, is GAGVSQTPSNKVTEKGKYVELRCDPISGHTALYWYRQSLGQGPEFLIYFQGTGAADDSGLPNDRFFAVRPEGSVSTLKIQRTERGDSAVYLCASSLMSGGTDTQYFGPGTRLTVL.

This chain uses TRBV19 with TRBJ2-1; TRBD2 aligns across 16 bases. V lost 6 bases and J lost 8; bases outside the gene matches: 13. Looked up from germline, CDR1 is LNHDA and CDR2 is SQIVND (reference sequence). The CDR3 totals 18 residues. The CDR3 sequence: CASSTSPGLAGGPHEQFF. The CDR3 DNA reads as TGTGCCAGTAGCACCTCCCCGGGACTAGCGGGAGGGCCCCATGAGCAGTTCTTC.

The chain employs TRBV4-2 and TRBJ2-3; 12 nucleotides agree with TRBD2. The CDR3 consists of 16 residues. From germline, CDR1 is LGHNA and CDR2 YNFKEQ. With 3 bases clipped from V and 4 bases from J, the junction kept 5 bases outside the gene matches. This chain's CDR3 is CASSHPSGGVSDTQYF. Here the CDR3 DNA reads TGTGCCAGCAGCCACCCTAGCGGGGGGGTGTCAGATACGCAGTATTTT.

The chain has TRBV5-1 and TRBJ1-1; D is ambiguous. The CDR3 sequence is 15 residues long. From germline, CDR1 is SGHRS and CDR2 YFSETQ. The V gene lost 0 bases and the J gene lost 3 bases, with 12 bases spanning the gap. This CDR3 reads CASSLESPGDTEAFF. CDR3 nucleotides: TGCGCCAGCAGCTTGGAGTCCCCAGGCGACACTGAAGCTTTCTTT. The full variable domain, completed using reference TRBV5-1 and TRBJ1-1, is KAGVTQTPRYLIKTRGQQVTLSCSPISGHRSVSWYQQTPGQGLQFLFEYFSETQRNKGNFPGRFSGRQFSNSRSEMNVSTLELGDSALYLCASSLESPGDTEAFFGQGTRLTVV.

The V gene is TRBV27, the J gene TRBJ1-4; TRBD1 matches at 8 bases. The V segment lost 6 bases and the J segment 5 bases; nucleotides outside the gene matches: 5. In germline, CDR1 is MNHEY, CDR2 SMNVEV (reference sequence). The CDR3 runs 14 residues. This CDR3 reads CASRETGANEKLFF. The CDR3 DNA sequence: TGTGCCAGCAGAGAGACAGGGGCGAATGAAAAACTGTTTTTT.